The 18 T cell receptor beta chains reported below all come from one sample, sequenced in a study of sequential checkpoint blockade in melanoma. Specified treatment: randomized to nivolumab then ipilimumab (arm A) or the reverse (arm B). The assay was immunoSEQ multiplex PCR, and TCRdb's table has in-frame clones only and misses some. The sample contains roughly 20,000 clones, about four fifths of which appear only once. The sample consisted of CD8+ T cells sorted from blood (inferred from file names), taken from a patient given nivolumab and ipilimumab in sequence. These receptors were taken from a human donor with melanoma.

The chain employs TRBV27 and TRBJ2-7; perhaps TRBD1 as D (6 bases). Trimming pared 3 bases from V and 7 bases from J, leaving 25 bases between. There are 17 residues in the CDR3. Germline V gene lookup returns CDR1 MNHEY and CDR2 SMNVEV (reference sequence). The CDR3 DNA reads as TGTGCCAGCAGTTTTTACTCAATGGACAGAATTGCGCGAGAGCAGTACTTC. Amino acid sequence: CASSFYSMDRIAREQYF.

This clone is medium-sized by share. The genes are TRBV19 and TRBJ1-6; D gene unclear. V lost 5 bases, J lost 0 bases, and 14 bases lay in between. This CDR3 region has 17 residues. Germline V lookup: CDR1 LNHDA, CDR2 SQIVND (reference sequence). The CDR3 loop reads CASSRDAESSYNSPLHF. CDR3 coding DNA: TGTGCCAGTAGTCGGGATGCTGAGAGCTCCTATAATTCACCCCTCCACTTT.

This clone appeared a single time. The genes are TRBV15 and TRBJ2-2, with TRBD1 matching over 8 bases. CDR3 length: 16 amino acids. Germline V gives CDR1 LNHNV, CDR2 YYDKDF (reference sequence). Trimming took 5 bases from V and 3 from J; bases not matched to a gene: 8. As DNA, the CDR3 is TGTGCCACCAGCTTGGGACAGGATTATGACACCGGGGAGCTGTTTTTT. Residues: CATSLGQDYDTGELFF. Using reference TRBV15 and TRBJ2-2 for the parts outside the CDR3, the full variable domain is DAMVIQNPRYQVTQFGKPVTLSCSQTLNHNVMYWYQQKSSQAPKLLFHYYDKDFNNEADTPDNFQSRRPNTSFCFLDIRSPGLGDTAMYLCATSLGQDYDTGELFFGEGSRLTVL.

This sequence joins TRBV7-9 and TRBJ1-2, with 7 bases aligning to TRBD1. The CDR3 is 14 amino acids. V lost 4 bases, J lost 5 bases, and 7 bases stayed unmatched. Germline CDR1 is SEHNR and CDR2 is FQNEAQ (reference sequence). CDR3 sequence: CASSWGQLGYGYTF. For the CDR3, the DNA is TGTGCCAGCAGCTGGGGACAGCTGGGGTATGGCTACACCTTC.

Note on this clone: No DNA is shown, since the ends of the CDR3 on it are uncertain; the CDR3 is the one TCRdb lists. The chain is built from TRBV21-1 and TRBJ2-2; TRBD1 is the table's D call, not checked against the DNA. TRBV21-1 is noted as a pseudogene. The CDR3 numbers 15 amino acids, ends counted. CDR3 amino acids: CASSIVGPGAGELFF.

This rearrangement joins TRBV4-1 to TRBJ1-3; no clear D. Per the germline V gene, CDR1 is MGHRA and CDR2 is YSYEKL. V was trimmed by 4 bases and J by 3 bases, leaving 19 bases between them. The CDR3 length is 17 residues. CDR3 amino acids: CASSLEGIGVLGNTIYF. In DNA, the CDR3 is TGCGCCAGCAGCCTCGAGGGTATCGGGGTGCTTGGAAACACCATATATTTT.

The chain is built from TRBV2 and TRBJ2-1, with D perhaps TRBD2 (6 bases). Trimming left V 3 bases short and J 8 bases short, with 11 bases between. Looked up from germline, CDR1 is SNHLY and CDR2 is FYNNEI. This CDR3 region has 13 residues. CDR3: CASSEGRRDEQFF. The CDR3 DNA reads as TGTGCCAGCAGTGAGGGCAGGAGGGATGAGCAGTTCTTC. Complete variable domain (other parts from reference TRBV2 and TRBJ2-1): EPEVTQTPSHQVTQMGQEVILRCVPISNHLYFYWYRQILGQKVEFLVSFYNNEISEKSEIFDDQFSVERPDGSNFTLKIRSTKLEDSAMYFCASSEGRRDEQFFGPGTRLTVL.

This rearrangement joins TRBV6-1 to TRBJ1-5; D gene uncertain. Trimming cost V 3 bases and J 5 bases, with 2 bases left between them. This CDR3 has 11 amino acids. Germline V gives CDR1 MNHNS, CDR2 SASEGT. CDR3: CASSDYQPQHF. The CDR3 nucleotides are TGTGCCAGCAGTGACTATCAGCCCCAGCATTTT.

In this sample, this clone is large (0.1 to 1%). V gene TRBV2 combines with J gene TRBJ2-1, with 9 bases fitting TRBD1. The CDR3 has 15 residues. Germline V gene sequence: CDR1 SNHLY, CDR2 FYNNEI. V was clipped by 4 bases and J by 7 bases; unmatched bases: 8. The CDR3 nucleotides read TGTGCCAGCAGTGGGACAGGGGAAACGGGAAATGAGCAGTTCTTC. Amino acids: CASSGTGETGNEQFF.

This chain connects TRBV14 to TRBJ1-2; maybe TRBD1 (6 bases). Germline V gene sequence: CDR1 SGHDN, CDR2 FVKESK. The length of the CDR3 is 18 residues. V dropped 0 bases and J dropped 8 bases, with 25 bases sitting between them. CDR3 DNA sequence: TGTGCCAGCAGCCAAGATTTGGGGCCCACAGGGCGTAATTGGGGCTACACCTTC. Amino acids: CASSQDLGPTGRNWGYTF. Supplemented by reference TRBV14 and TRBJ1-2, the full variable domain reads EAGVTQFPSHSVIEKGQTVTLRCDPISGHDNLYWYRRVMGKEIKFLLHFVKESKQDESGMPNNRFLAERTGGTYSTLKVQPAELEDSGVYFCASSQDLGPTGRNWGYTFGSGTRLTVV.

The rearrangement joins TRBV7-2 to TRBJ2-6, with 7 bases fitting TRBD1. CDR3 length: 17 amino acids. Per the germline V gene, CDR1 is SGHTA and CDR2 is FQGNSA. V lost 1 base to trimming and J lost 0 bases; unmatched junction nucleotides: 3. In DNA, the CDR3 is TGTGCCAGCAGCTTAGGGGGACAGATCTCTGGGGCCAACGTCCTGACTTTC. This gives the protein CASSLGGQISGANVLTF.

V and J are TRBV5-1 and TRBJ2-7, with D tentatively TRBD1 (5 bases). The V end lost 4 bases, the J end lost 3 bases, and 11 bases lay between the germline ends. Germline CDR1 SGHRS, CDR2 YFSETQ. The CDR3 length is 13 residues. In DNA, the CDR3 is TGCGCCAGCAGCCTGACAGAATACTACGAGCAGTACTTC. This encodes CASSLTEYYEQYF.

CDR3 DNA sequence: TGTGCCAGCAGTGGAGGGTCCGCTGAAGCTTTCTTT. Translation gives CASSGGSAEAFF. V and J are TRBV27 and TRBJ1-1; D is unclear. The ends were cut back, 5 bases at V and 6 bases at J, with 10 bases in the middle. Germline-derived CDR1 and CDR2 are MNHEY and SMNVEV (reference sequence). This CDR3 comprises 12 residues.

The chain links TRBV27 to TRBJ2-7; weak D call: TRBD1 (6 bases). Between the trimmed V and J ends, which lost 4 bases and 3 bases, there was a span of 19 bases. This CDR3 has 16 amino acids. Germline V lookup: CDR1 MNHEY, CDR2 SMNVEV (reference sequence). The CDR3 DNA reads TGTGCCAGCAGTTGGAGTGCAGGGGAAGAGGGCTACGAGCAGTACTTC. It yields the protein CASSWSAGEEGYEQYF.

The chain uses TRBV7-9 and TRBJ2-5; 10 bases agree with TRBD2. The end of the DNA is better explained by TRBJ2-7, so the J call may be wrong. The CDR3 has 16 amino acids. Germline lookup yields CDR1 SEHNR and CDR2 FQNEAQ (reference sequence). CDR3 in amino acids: CASSPALAGAVYEQYF. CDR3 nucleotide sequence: TGTGCCAGCAGCCCCGCCCTAGCGGGGGCTGTCTACGAGCAGTACTTC.

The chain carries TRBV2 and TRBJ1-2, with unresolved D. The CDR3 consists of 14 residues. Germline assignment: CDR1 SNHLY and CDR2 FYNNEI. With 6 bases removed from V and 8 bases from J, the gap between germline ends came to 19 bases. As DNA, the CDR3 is TGTGCCAGCAGATACGCCCCCGGACTATACGGCTACACCTTC. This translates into CASRYAPGLYGYTF.

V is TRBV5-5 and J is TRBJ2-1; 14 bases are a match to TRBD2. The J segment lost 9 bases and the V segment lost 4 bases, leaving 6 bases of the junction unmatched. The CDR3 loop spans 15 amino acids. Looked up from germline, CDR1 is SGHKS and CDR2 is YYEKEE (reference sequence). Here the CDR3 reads CASSPGTSGSSEQFF. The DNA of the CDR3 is TGTGCCAGCAGCCCCGGGACTAGCGGGAGCAGTGAGCAGTTCTTC.

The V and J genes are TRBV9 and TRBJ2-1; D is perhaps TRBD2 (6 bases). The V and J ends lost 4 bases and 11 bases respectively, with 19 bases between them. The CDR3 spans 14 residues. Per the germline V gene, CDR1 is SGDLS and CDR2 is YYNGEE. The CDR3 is CASSPPGSGEKQFF. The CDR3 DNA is TGTGCCAGCAGCCCACCCGGGTCGGGGGAAAAGCAGTTCTTC.